Shown below are 15 T cell receptor beta chains from a single sample sequenced in a study of blood T cell repertoires in COVID-19. TCRdb's copy holds only in-frame clones and misses some; the assay was immunoSEQ multiplex PCR. Here the sample spans about 110,000 clones, over 75% being singletons. The specimen sequenced was peripheral blood. The receptors here all came from a woman in her 70s with acute or convalescent COVID-19.

V and J are TRBV5-1 and TRBJ2-1, with D possibly TRBD2 on 6 matching bases. CDR1 SGHRS and CDR2 YFSETQ come from the germline V gene. V was pared by 4 bases and J by 7 bases, with 15 bases between. CDR3 length: 14 amino acids. The CDR3 loop is CASSGEGRRNEQFF. The CDR3 DNA is TGCGCCAGCAGCGGTGAGGGGAGGCGAAATGAGCAGTTCTTC.

The chain is built from TRBV9 and TRBJ1-3; 8 positions agree with TRBD1. Trimming removed 4 bases from V and 1 base from J; junction bases left unmatched: 10. The CDR3 consists of 17 residues. Germline CDR1 SGDLS, CDR2 YYNGEE. The CDR3 region is CASSPGQASRSGNTIYF. The DNA of the CDR3 is TGTGCCAGCAGCCCGGGACAGGCTAGTAGATCTGGAAACACCATATATTTT.

V gene TRBV4-1 combines with J gene TRBJ2-2, with a tentative D call TRBD2 (6 bases). The V gene lost 1 base and the J gene lost 4 bases, with 13 bases spanning the gap. CDR1 and CDR2 (germline): MGHRA, YSYEKL. This CDR3 spans 16 amino acids. The CDR3 loop is CASSQGAGPSTGELFF. The DNA of the CDR3 is TGCGCCAGCAGCCAAGGGGCGGGACCGAGCACCGGGGAGCTGTTTTTT.

The chain links TRBV28 to TRBJ1-3; D is uncertain. The germline V gene has CDR1 MDHEN and CDR2 SYDVKM. The CDR3 runs to 14 residues. Trimming cost V 3 bases and J 3 bases, with 9 bases left between them. The CDR3 DNA follows: TGTGCCAGCAGTTTCTCCGGGGTTGGAAACACCATATATTTT. This translates into CASSFSGVGNTIYF.

CDR3 sequence (DNA): TGTGCCAGCAGTACGCGGGACAGGGGCCCCAACCCCCTCCACTTT. This codes for CASSTRDRGPNPLHF. The rearrangement uses TRBV28 and TRBJ1-6, with TRBD1 matching over 10 bases. This CDR3 region has 15 residues. After removal of 5 bases from V and 13 bases from J, the junction contained 11 bases not matched to a gene. CDR1 is MDHEN and CDR2 is SYDVKM in the germline V gene. Supplemented by reference TRBV28 and TRBJ1-6, the full variable domain reads DVKVTQSSRYLVKRTGEKVFLECVQDMDHENMFWYRQDPGLGLRLIYFSYDVKMKEKGDIPEGYSVSREKKERFSLILESASTNQTSMYLCASSTRDRGPNPLHFGNGTRLTVT.

The rearrangement joins TRBV28 to TRBJ2-1; tentatively, D is TRBD2 (5 bases). Germline loops: CDR1 MDHEN, CDR2 SYDVKM. V lost 3 bases and J 8 bases, leaving 8 bases between the germline ends. The CDR3 is 12 residues long. In DNA, the CDR3 is TGTGCCAGCAGTTTGGGGAGCCATGAGCAGTTCTTC. Translation gives CASSLGSHEQFF.

The chain joins TRBV4-2 to TRBJ1-6, with a weak D call TRBD1 (6 bases). The V end was cut by 0 bases, the J end by 13 bases, with 16 bases between. CDR1 is LGHNA, CDR2 YNFKEQ, per germline. The CDR3 runs to 15 residues. The DNA of the CDR3 is TGTGCCAGCAGCCAAGATAAAGACAGGAGTCGGCCCCTCCACTTT. Protein sequence: CASSQDKDRSRPLHF.

This clone was seen more than once but under ten times. The chain carries TRBV25-1 and TRBJ1-6; 9 positions agree with TRBD1. This CDR3 is built from 13 residues. CDR1 is MGHDK and CDR2 is SYGVNS in the germline V gene. The trim removed 6 bases at V and 6 bases at J, leaving 0 bases unmatched. The CDR3 sequence: CASRTGGNSPLHF. CDR3 coding DNA: TGTGCCAGCAGGACAGGGGGTAATTCACCCCTCCACTTT.

This clone occurred a few times. The chain couples TRBV6-1 to TRBJ1-3; no reliable D call. V dropped 1 base and J dropped 0 bases, with 13 bases sitting between them. The CDR3 covers 17 residues. Germline V gene sequence: CDR1 MNHNS, CDR2 SASEGT. The CDR3 DNA reads as TGTGCCAGCAGTGAAGGGGCAGGTCCACGCTCTGGAAACACCATATATTTT. This sequence encodes CASSEGAGPRSGNTIYF.

In its sample, this clone was seen once. The CDR3 loop reads CASSPPGTDGYTF. For the CDR3, the DNA is TGTGCCAGCAGCCCCCCTGGTACGGATGGCTACACCTTC. The chain employs TRBV7-2 and TRBJ1-2; D unresolved. Trimming pared 5 bases from V and 6 bases from J, leaving 13 bases between. The CDR3 runs to 13 residues. CDR1 is SGHTA and CDR2 is FQGNSA in the germline V gene.

The chain's CDR3 is CASSLQGYGTDTQYF. The CDR3 nucleotides read TGTGCCAGCAGCTTACAGGGGTATGGCACAGATACGCAGTATTTT. The gene calls are TRBV11-1 and TRBJ2-3; D is possibly TRBD1 (6 bases). This CDR3 region has 15 residues. Germline V CDR1 and CDR2: SGHAT, FQDESV (reference sequence). V dropped 2 bases and J dropped 1 base, with 10 bases sitting between them.

The chain carries TRBV9 and TRBJ1-4, with a tentative D call TRBD1 (5 bases). The CDR3 length is 15 residues. Trimming pared 7 bases from V and 1 base from J, leaving 14 bases between. Germline lookup yields CDR1 SGDLS and CDR2 YYNGEE. The CDR3 loop is CASGAGGQTNEKLFF. CDR3 nucleotides: TGTGCCAGCGGGGCCGGGGGTCAAACTAATGAAAAACTGTTTTTT.

J is TRBJ2-2 and V is TRBV27, with 8 bases identical to TRBD2. This CDR3 region has 15 residues. V shed 3 bases and J 7 bases; nucleotides not matched to a gene: 7. CDR1 and CDR2 from the germline V gene are MNHEY and SMNVEV (reference sequence). The CDR3 sequence is CASSFGGGSYGELFF. In DNA, the CDR3 is TGTGCCAGCAGTTTTGGCGGGGGGAGTTACGGGGAGCTGTTTTTT.

The chain is built from TRBV29-1 and TRBJ1-3; 7 bases align to TRBD1. The CDR3 has 13 amino acids. V shed 4 bases and J 2 bases; nucleotides not matched to a gene: 2. Germline CDR1 and CDR2: SQVTM and ANQGSEA. As DNA, the CDR3 is TGCAGCGTTGTTACAGGGGCTGGAAACACCATATATTTT. This encodes CSVVTGAGNTIYF.

This sequence joins TRBV3-1 (or the pseudogene TRBV3-2) and TRBJ1-5; 10 bases line up with TRBD1. This CDR3 spans 16 amino acids. After removal of 5 bases from V and 3 bases from J, the junction contained 7 bases not matched to a gene. The germline CDR1 and CDR2 sequences are LGHDT and YNNKEL (reference sequence). For the CDR3, the DNA is TGTGCCAGCAGCTCAACGACAGGGGGCCACAATCAGCCCCAGCATTTT. It specifies CASSSTTGGHNQPQHF.